These 20 T cell receptor beta chains were all obtained from the same sample, sequenced in a study of cytomegalovirus exposure and HLA in healthy donors. Vbeta (60) and Jbeta (13) primers were used in the PCR. Produced via immunoSEQ multiplex PCR; TCRdb's table is partial and in-frame only. The sample lists about 170,000 clones, around 82% seen once, with approximately 1.5% in the top ten. Material: PBMCs. These TCRs come from a male donor in good health and CMV-seronegative.

With respect to this clone: The DNA is omitted, as the CDR3 cannot be located on it reliably, and the CDR3 follows TCRdb's listing. The chain combines TRBV6-5 with TRBJ2-7; the table's D gene call, TRBD2, was not cross checked with the DNA. The CDR3 has 13 amino acids, counting both end residues. Germline lookup yields CDR1 MNHEY and CDR2 SVGAGI. The CDR3 spells CASSSSSSYEQYF.

The chain recombines TRBV5-1 with TRBJ1-2; possibly TRBD1 for D (5 bases). CDR1 is SGHRS, CDR2 YFSETQ, per germline. This CDR3 is 14 amino acids long. Trimming pared 2 bases from V and 4 bases from J, leaving 12 bases between. The CDR3 sequence is CASSLAQGSYGYTF. DNA for the CDR3: TGCGCCAGCAGCTTAGCCCAGGGAAGCTATGGCTACACCTTC.

CDR3 sequence reads: CASSLARYTEAFF. CDR3 coding DNA: TGTGCCAGCAGCTTAGCCAGATACACTGAAGCTTTCTTT. This chain joins TRBV7-6 and TRBJ1-1; D uncertain. The CDR3 consists of 13 residues. Trimming cost V 0 bases and J 3 bases, with 5 bases left between them. The V gene's germline CDR1 is SGHVS and CDR2 FNYEAQ.

This clone has only a few counts. This chain links TRBV18 with TRBJ1-4; D unresolved. The CDR3 is 13 amino acids. CDR1 is KGHSH and CDR2 is LQKENI in the germline V gene. Trimming removed 3 bases from V and 10 bases from J, with 12 bases in between. The CDR3 spells CASSPELPPKLFF. The CDR3 DNA sequence: TGTGCCAGCTCACCCGAGCTCCCACCAAAACTGTTTTTT.

V gene TRBV19 combines with J gene TRBJ2-5; 8 bases are a match to TRBD2. The DNA end is a closer match to TRBJ2-7, so the J assignment may be wrong. The CDR3 sequence is 15 residues long. CDR1 and CDR2 (germline): LNHDA, SQIVND (reference sequence). CDR3 coding DNA: TGTGCCAGTAGTCCCTATAGCGGGATAAACTACGAGCAGTACTTC. Protein sequence: CASSPYSGINYEQYF.

The V call is TRBV7-6, the J call TRBJ1-1, with D uncertain. The V end lost 1 base, the J end lost 1 base, and 7 bases lay between the germline ends. The CDR3 spans 14 residues. Germline V CDR1 and CDR2: SGHVS, FNYEAQ. The DNA of the CDR3 is TGTGCCAGCAGCTTAGAACCGGGGAACACTGAAGCTTTCTTT. Its translation: CASSLEPGNTEAFF.

This chain links TRBV2 with TRBJ1-6; tentatively, D is TRBD1 (5 bases). Germline CDR1 is SNHLY and CDR2 is FYNNEI. The CDR3 extends over 16 amino acids. The V gene lost 6 bases and the J gene lost 0 bases, with 12 bases spanning the gap. The CDR3 DNA reads TGTGCCAGCAGAGGGGAAAAGAGCTCCTATAATTCACCCCTCCACTTT. Translation gives CASRGEKSSYNSPLHF.

The V call is TRBV4-2, the J call TRBJ2-2; no clear D. The V end was cut by 0 bases, the J end by 2 bases, with 13 bases between. The CDR3 extends over 17 amino acids. The germline CDR1 and CDR2 sequences are LGHNA and YNFKEQ. The CDR3 region has the DNA TGTGCCAGCAGCCAAGATGTGCAGAAAATTAACACCGGGGAGCTGTTTTTT. Its protein is CASSQDVQKINTGELFF.

V gene TRBV28 combines with J gene TRBJ1-6; TRBD1 matches 8 bases. CDR3 size: 15 residues. Germline V gives CDR1 MDHEN, CDR2 SYDVKM. Trimming took 6 bases from V and 7 from J; bases not matched to a gene: 8. CDR3 region: CASSISGQGNSPLHF. The CDR3 DNA is TGTGCCAGCAGCATTAGTGGACAGGGCAATTCACCCCTCCACTTT.

This chain links TRBV18 with TRBJ1-1; D gene ambiguous. The V end was cut by 5 bases, the J end by 1 base, with 8 bases between. CDR3 length equals 13 residues. Per the germline V gene, CDR1 is KGHSH and CDR2 is LQKENI. The CDR3 sequence: CASSGRENTEAFF. The CDR3 coding sequence is TGTGCCAGCTCAGGGAGAGAGAACACTGAAGCTTTCTTT.

This rearrangement joins TRBV6-1 to TRBJ2-4; TRBD1 is a possible D gene (6 bases). Deletions cut 6 bases from V and 6 bases from J, with 12 bases between. CDR1 and CDR2 (germline): MNHNS, SASEGT. This CDR3 is 13 amino acids long. The CDR3 DNA reads TGTGCCAGCAGAGGACAGACACCAAACATTCAGTACTTC. It translates to CASRGQTPNIQYF.

The chain combines TRBV4-1 with TRBJ2-1; TRBD1 matches at 10 bases. J was trimmed by 8 bases and V by 3 bases; bases with no gene match: 7. CDR3 length: 15 residues. From germline, CDR1 is MGHRA and CDR2 YSYEKL. CDR3 in amino acids: CASSQPGQGIDEQFF. DNA for the CDR3: TGCGCCAGCAGCCAGCCGGGACAGGGGATTGATGAGCAGTTCTTC.

Remarks on this clone: This CDR3 is also generated by other DNA sequences in the sample. The chain has TRBV6-5 and TRBJ1-2; the D gene is possibly TRBD1 (5 bases). V was clipped by 2 bases and J by 5 bases, with 12 bases between them. The germline CDR1 and CDR2 sequences are MNHEY and SVGAGI. This CDR3 has 14 residues. CDR3 coding DNA: TGTGCCAGCAGTTACCAGGGAGGGAGGTATGGCTACACCTTC. Translated: CASSYQGGRYGYTF.

This clone was found a few times. The rearrangement joins TRBV27 to TRBJ1-5; 7 bases match TRBD1. Trimming removed 8 bases from V and 0 bases from J; junction bases left unmatched: 4. This CDR3 region has 14 residues. CDR1 is MNHEY, CDR2 SMNVEV, per germline (reference sequence). The DNA of the CDR3 is TGTGCCAGCTCGGGACAGCATAGCAATCAGCCCCAGCATTTT. This sequence encodes CASSGQHSNQPQHF.

The chain carries TRBV9 and TRBJ1-5, with TRBD1 matching 10 bases. V trimming: 0 bases; J trimming: 6 bases; junction bases outside the gene matches: 9. This CDR3 comprises 17 residues. The germline CDR1 and CDR2 sequences are SGDLS and YYNGEE. The DNA of the CDR3 is TGTGCCAGCAGCGTAGGGGCTGGGGACAGGGGAAGTCAGCCCCAGCATTTT. Protein product: CASSVGAGDRGSQPQHF.

CDR3 loop: CASSREFGLRGEAFF. The CDR3 nucleotides are TGTGCCAGCAGCCGAGAATTCGGGCTCAGGGGTGAAGCTTTCTTT. The chain couples TRBV14 to TRBJ1-1; tentatively, D is TRBD1 (6 bases). The CDR3 has 15 amino acids. Germline loops: CDR1 SGHDN, CDR2 FVKESK. V shed 4 bases and J shed 7 bases, with 19 bases lying between them. Together with reference TRBV14 and TRBJ1-1, the CDR3 gives the full variable domain: EAGVTQFPSHSVIEKGQTVTLRCDPISGHDNLYWYRRVMGKEIKFLLHFVKESKQDESGMPNNRFLAERTGGTYSTLKVQPAELEDSGVYFCASSREFGLRGEAFFGQGTRLTVV.

The chain uses TRBV27 and TRBJ2-5; possible D gene TRBD1, 5 bases. The DNA end favors TRBJ2-7, so the J call may be wrong. CDR3 length: 14 residues. In germline, CDR1 is MNHEY, CDR2 SMNVEV (reference sequence). CDR3 in amino acids: CASSFGTGYYEQYF. The CDR3 bases are TGTGCCAGCAGTTTCGGAACAGGTTACTACGAGCAGTACTTC.

The gene calls are TRBV4-2 and TRBJ2-3; 8 bases are shared with TRBD2. The CDR3 has 18 amino acids. The germline CDR1 and CDR2 sequences are LGHNA and YNFKEQ. J gave up 0 bases and V 1 base, and 9 bases lay outside the gene matches. The CDR3 protein is CASSQGSVTSASTDTQYF. CDR3 nucleotides: TGTGCCAGCAGCCAAGGATCCGTGACTAGCGCGAGCACAGATACGCAGTATTTT.

This chain connects TRBV5-4 to TRBJ1-3; no clear D. The length of the CDR3 is 13 residues. V gave up 2 bases and J gave up 7 bases, with 10 bases separating them. The germline V gene encodes CDR1 SGHNT and CDR2 YYREEE (reference sequence). The DNA for the CDR3 is TGTGCCAGCAGCTTTGGTCAGGTGAACACCATATATTTT. It is translated as CASSFGQVNTIYF. The full variable domain, completed using reference TRBV5-4 and TRBJ1-3, is ETGVTQSPTHLIKTRGQQVTLRCSSQSGHNTVSWYQQALGQGPQFIFQYYREEENGRGNFPPRFSGLQFPNYSSELNVNALELDDSALYLCASSFGQVNTIYFGEGSWLTVV.

This clone turned up a few times. The chain combines TRBV7-3 with TRBJ1-1; weak D call: TRBD1 (5 bases). The CDR3 is 15 residues long. Trimming took 2 bases from V and 2 from J, leaving 12 bases between them. CDR1 is SGHTA and CDR2 is FQGTGA in the germline V gene. CDR3 sequence (DNA): TGTGCCAGCAGCTTATGGGCTGGGGCTAACACTGAAGCTTTCTTT. Translating gives CASSLWAGANTEAFF.